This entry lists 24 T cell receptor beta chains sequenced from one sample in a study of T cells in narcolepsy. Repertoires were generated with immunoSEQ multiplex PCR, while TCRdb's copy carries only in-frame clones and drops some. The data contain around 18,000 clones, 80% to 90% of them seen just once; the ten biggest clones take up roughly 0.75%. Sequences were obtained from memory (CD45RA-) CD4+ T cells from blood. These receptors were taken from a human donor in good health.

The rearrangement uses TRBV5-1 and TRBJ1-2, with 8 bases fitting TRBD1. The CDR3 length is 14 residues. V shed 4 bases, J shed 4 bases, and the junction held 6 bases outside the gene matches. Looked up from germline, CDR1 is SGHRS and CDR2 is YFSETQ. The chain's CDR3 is CASSRTGTSYGYTF. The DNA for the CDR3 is TGCGCCAGCAGCCGGACAGGGACGTCCTATGGCTACACCTTC. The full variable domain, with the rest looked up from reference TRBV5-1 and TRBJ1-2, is KAGVTQTPRYLIKTRGQQVTLSCSPISGHRSVSWYQQTPGQGLQFLFEYFSETQRNKGNFPGRFSGRQFSNSRSEMNVSTLELGDSALYLCASSRTGTSYGYTFGSGTRLTVV.

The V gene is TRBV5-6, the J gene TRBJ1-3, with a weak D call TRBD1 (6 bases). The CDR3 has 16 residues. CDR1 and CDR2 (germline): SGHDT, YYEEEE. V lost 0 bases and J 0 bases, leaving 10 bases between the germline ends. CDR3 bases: TGTGCCAGCAGCTTGGACAGGGCCAGCTCTGGAAACACCATATATTTT. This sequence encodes CASSLDRASSGNTIYF.

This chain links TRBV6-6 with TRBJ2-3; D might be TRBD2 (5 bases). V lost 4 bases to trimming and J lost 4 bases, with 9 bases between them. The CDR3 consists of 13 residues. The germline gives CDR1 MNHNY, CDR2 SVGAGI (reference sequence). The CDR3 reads CASSLGVPDTQYF. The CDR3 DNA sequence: TGTGCCAGCAGTTTGGGAGTTCCAGATACGCAGTATTTT.

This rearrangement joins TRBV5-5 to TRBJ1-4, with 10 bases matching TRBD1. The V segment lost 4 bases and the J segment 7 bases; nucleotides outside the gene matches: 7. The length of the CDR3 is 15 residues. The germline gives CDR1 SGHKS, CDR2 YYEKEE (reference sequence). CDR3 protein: CASSPPGQGSEKLFF. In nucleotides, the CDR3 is TGTGCCAGCAGCCCTCCGGGACAGGGGAGTGAAAAACTGTTTTTT.

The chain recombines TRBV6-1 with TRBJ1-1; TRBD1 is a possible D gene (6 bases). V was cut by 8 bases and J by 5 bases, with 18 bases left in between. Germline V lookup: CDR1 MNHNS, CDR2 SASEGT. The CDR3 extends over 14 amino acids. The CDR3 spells CASSAGDLRTEAFF. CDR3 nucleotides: TGTGCCAGCTCCGCAGGGGACCTGAGAACTGAAGCTTTCTTT.

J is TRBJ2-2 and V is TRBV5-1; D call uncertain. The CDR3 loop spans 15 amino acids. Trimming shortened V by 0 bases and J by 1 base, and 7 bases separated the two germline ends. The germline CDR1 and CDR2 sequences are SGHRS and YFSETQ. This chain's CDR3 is CASSLEEWNTGELFF. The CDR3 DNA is TGCGCCAGCAGCTTGGAGGAGTGGAACACCGGGGAGCTGTTTTTT.

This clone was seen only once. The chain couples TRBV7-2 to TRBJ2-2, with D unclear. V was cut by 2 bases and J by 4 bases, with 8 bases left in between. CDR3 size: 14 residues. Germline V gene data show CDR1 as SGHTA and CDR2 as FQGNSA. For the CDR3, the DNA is TGTGCCAGCAGCTTAATCGGCGGCACCGGGGAGCTGTTTTTT. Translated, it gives CASSLIGGTGELFF. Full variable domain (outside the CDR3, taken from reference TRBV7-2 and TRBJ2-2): GAGVSQSPSNKVTEKGKDVELRCDPISGHTALYWYRQSLGQGLEFLIYFQGNSAPDKSGLPSDRFSAERTGGSVSTLTIQRTQQEDSAVYLCASSLIGGTGELFFGEGSRLTVL.

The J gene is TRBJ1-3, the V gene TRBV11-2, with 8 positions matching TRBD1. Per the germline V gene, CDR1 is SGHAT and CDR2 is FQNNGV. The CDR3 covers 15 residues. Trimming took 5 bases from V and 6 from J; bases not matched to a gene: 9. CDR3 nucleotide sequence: TGTGCCAGCAGCCGAAGGACAGGGTCGGTAAACACCATATATTTT. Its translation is CASSRRTGSVNTIYF.

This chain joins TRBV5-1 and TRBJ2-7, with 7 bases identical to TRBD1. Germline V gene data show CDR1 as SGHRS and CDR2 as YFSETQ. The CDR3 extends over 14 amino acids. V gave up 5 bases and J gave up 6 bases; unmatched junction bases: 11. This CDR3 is CASSFDRVRGEQYF. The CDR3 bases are TGCGCCAGCAGTTTCGACAGGGTAAGGGGCGAGCAGTACTTC.

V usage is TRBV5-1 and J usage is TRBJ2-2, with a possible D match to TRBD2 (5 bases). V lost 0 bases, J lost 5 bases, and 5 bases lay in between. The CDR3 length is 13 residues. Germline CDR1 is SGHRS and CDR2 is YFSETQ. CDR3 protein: CASSLGGTGELFF. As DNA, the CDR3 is TGCGCCAGCAGCTTGGGCGGGACCGGGGAGCTGTTTTTT.

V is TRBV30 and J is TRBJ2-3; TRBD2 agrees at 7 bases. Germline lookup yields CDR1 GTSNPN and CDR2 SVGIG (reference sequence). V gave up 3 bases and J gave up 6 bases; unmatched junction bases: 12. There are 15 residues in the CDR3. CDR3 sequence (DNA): TGTGCCTGGAGGGATAGAGGGCTAGCGGTGGATACGCAGTATTTT. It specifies CAWRDRGLAVDTQYF.

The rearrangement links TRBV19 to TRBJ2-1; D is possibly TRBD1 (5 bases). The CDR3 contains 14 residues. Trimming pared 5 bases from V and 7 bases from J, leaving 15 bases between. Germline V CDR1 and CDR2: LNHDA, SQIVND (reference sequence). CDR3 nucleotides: TGTGCCAGTAGTCCCCGCCCAGGGATGAATGAGCAGTTCTTC. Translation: CASSPRPGMNEQFF.

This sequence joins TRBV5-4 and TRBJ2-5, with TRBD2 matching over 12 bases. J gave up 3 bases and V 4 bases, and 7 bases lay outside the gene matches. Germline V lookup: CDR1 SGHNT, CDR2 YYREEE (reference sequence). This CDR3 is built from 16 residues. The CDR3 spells CASSTRLAGAEETQYF. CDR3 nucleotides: TGTGCCAGCAGCACACGACTAGCGGGAGCGGAAGAGACCCAGTACTTC.

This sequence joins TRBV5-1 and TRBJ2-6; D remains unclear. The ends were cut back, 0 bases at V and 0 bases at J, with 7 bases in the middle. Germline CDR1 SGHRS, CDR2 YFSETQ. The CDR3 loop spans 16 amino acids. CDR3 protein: CASSLGRGSGANVLTF. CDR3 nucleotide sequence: TGCGCCAGCAGCTTGGGTAGAGGCTCTGGGGCCAACGTCCTGACTTTC.

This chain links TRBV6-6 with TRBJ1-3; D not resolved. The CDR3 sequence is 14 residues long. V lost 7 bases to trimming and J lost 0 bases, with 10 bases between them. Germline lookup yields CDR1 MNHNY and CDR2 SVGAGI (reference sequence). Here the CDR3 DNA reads TGTGCCAGCAAGGGCAGCTTCTCTGGAAACACCATATATTTT. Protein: CASKGSFSGNTIYF.

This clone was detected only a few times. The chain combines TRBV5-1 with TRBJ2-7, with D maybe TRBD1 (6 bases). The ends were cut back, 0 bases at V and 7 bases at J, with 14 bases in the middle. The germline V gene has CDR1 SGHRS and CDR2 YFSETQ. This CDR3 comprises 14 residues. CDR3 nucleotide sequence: TGCGCCAGCAGCTTGGTACAGGGCGGTGGGGAGCAGTACTTC. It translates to CASSLVQGGGEQYF.

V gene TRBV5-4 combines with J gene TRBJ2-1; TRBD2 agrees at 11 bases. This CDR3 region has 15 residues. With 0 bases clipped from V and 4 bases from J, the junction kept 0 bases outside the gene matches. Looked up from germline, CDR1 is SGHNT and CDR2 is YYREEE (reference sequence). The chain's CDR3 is CASSLASGGYNEQFF. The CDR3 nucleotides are TGTGCCAGCAGCTTGGCTAGCGGGGGGTACAATGAGCAGTTCTTC.

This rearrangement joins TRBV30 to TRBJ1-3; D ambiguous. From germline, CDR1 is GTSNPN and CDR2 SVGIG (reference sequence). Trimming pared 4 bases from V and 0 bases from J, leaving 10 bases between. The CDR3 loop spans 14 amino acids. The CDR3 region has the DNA TGTGCCTGGACCCGGACGGCCTCTGGAAACACCATATATTTT. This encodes CAWTRTASGNTIYF.

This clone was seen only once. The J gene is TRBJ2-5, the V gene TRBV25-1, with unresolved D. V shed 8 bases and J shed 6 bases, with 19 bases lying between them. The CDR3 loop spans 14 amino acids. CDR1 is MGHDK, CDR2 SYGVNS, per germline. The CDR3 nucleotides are TGTGCCAGCGGGCCCGCGACGTGGGATCAGACCCAGTACTTC. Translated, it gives CASGPATWDQTQYF.

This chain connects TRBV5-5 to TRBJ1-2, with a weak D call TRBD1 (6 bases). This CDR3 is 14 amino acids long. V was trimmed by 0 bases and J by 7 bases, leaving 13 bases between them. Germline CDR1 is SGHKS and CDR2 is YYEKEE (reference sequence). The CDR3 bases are TGTGCCAGCAGCTTGGATCCAGGGGAGGGTGGCTACACCTTC. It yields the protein CASSLDPGEGGYTF.

For the CDR3, the DNA is TGTGCCAGCTCACCACCGCAGCGGGGGAAAGATACGCAGTATTTT. Amino acid sequence: CASSPPQRGKDTQYF. This chain connects TRBV18 to TRBJ2-3; 8 nucleotides line up with TRBD2. The germline CDR1 and CDR2 sequences are KGHSH and LQKENI. CDR3 length: 15 amino acids. With V trimmed by 0 bases and J by 5 bases, 4 bases remained unmatched. The full variable domain, its missing parts supplied by reference TRBV18 and TRBJ2-3, is NAGVMQNPRHLVRRRGQEARLRCSPMKGHSHVYWYRQLPEEGLKFMVYLQKENIIDESGMPKERFSAEFPKEGPSILRIQQVVRGDSAAYFCASSPPQRGKDTQYFGPGTRLTVL.

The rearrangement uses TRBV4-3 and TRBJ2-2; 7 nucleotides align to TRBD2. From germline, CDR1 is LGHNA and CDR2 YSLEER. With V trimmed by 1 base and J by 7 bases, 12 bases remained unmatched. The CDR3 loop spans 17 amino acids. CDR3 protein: CASSQGGEGRLGGELFF. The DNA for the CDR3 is TGCGCCAGCAGCCAAGGGGGGGAGGGCCGTTTGGGCGGGGAGCTGTTTTTT.

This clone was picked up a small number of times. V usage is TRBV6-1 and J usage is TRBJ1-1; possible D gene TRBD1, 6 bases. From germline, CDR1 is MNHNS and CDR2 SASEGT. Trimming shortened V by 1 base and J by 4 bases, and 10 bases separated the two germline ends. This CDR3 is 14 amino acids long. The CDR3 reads CASSEGTEGTEAFF. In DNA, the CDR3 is TGTGCCAGCAGTGAAGGGACAGAGGGCACTGAAGCTTTCTTT.

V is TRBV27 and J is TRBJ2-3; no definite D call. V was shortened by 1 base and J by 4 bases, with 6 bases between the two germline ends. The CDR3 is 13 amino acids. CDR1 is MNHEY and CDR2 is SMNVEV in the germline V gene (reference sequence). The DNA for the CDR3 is TGTGCCAGCAGTTTATTATCTGCAGATACGCAGTATTTT. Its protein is CASSLLSADTQYF.